These 7 T cell receptor beta chains came from one sample sequenced in a study of T cell clones after liver transplantation. The table came from immunoSEQ multiplex PCR; TCRdb's copy has only in-frame clones and leaves some out. The table has about 15,000 clones, more than 65% seen once. This material consisted of CD8+ T cells from blood, taken around 4 years after liver transplant. Receptors originate from a human patient who received a liver transplant. Some T cells may possibly be graft donor cells.

V is TRBV27 and J is TRBJ2-7, with 11 bases identical to TRBD2. Germline CDR1 and CDR2: MNHEY and SMNVEV (reference sequence). V lost 2 bases, J lost 0 bases, and 9 bases stayed unmatched. The CDR3 consists of 18 residues. The CDR3 reads CASSLAVLAGGSSYEQYF. CDR3 nucleotide sequence: TGTGCCAGCAGTTTAGCTGTATTAGCGGGGGGGAGCTCCTACGAGCAGTACTTC.

This chain links TRBV4-2 with TRBJ2-7; no clear D. V gave up 8 bases and J gave up 0 bases, with 14 bases separating them. Germline-derived CDR1 and CDR2 are LGHNA and YNFKEQ. This CDR3 is built from 14 residues. This CDR3 is CASASTGSSYEQYF. The CDR3 region has the DNA TGTGCCAGCGCCTCGACTGGCAGCTCCTACGAGCAGTACTTC.

The genes are TRBV4-2 and TRBJ2-5; 7 nucleotides agree with TRBD1. This CDR3 spans 17 amino acids. V was clipped by 0 bases and J by 3 bases; unmatched bases: 10. Germline assignment: CDR1 LGHNA and CDR2 YNFKEQ. CDR3 nucleotide sequence: TGTGCCAGCAGCCAAGAATTGAGCGGACAGGACGAAGAGACCCAGTACTTC. Protein product: CASSQELSGQDEETQYF.

The rearrangement uses TRBV7-9 and TRBJ2-7, with D unclear. Germline V gene data show CDR1 as SEHNR and CDR2 as FQNEAQ (reference sequence). The V gene lost 3 bases and the J gene lost 2 bases, with 2 bases spanning the gap. The CDR3 contains 11 residues. Here the CDR3 DNA reads TGTGCCAGCAGCTTTACCTACGAGCAGTACTTC. This translates into CASSFTYEQYF.

The chain employs TRBV18 and TRBJ1-1; tentatively, D is TRBD1 (6 bases). From germline, CDR1 is KGHSH and CDR2 LQKENI. V gave up 3 bases and J gave up 6 bases, with 11 bases separating them. The CDR3 loop spans 13 amino acids. The CDR3 sequence: CASSPMAGAEAFF. CDR3 coding DNA: TGTGCCAGCTCACCGATGGCAGGGGCTGAAGCTTTCTTT.

The chain uses TRBV13 and TRBJ2-7; 10 bases are a match to TRBD1. The germline V gene has CDR1 PRHDT and CDR2 FYEKMQ (reference sequence). Trimming took 0 bases from V and 4 from J; bases not matched to a gene: 3. The CDR3 consists of 15 residues. The CDR3 sequence is CASSLGTGGRYEQYF. The CDR3 DNA reads TGTGCCAGCAGCTTAGGGACAGGGGGCAGATACGAGCAGTACTTC.

The rearrangement joins TRBV4-1 to TRBJ1-1; the match to TRBD1 covers 7 bases. The ends lost 2 bases at V and 5 bases at J; junction bases unmatched: 5. The CDR3 is made up of 14 amino acids. Germline V gene sequence: CDR1 MGHRA, CDR2 YSYEKL. The chain's CDR3 is CASSQTGAGTEAFF. CDR3 bases: TGCGCCAGCAGCCAAACAGGGGCTGGAACTGAAGCTTTCTTT.